Below, 19 T cell receptor beta chains from the same sample are listed, as sequenced in a study of control samples from healthy donors and cancer patients. Clones were sequenced by immunoSEQ multiplex PCR, and TCRdb holds only the in-frame ones, with some missing. The sample has 90,000 to 110,000 clones; roughly 89% are singletons. Sequenced input: blood. The source is a woman aged 45-60 years in good health.

The rearrangement joins TRBV6-4 to TRBJ2-2; no reliable D call. CDR1 and CDR2 (germline): MRHNA, SNTAGT. The CDR3 extends over 14 amino acids. The V gene lost 0 bases and the J gene lost 7 bases, with 9 bases spanning the gap. The CDR3 DNA reads TGTGCCAGCAGTGACTCCGTGGCTTTCGGGGAGCTGTTTTTT. This gives the protein CASSDSVAFGELFF.

The chain uses TRBV6-5 and TRBJ2-1, with D uncertain. Trimming took off 5 bases at V and 14 bases at J, with 19 bases between the two ends. This CDR3 region has 13 residues. Germline values: CDR1 MNHEY, CDR2 SVGAGI. Here the CDR3 reads CASSPPPHRGEFF. The CDR3 DNA follows: TGTGCCAGCAGTCCCCCCCCGCACAGAGGAGAGTTCTTC.

J is TRBJ2-3 and V is TRBV7-4, with 9 positions matching TRBD2. This CDR3 contains 19 residues. Germline CDR1 is SGHVT and CDR2 is SQSDAQ. With 4 bases clipped from V and 4 bases from J, the junction kept 18 bases outside the gene matches. CDR3 loop: CASSSGRETSGERSDTQYF. As DNA, the CDR3 is TGTGCCAGCAGCTCAGGACGGGAGACTAGCGGAGAGAGGTCAGATACGCAGTATTTT.

The chain employs TRBV6-5 and TRBJ2-3, with 7 bases fitting TRBD2. The CDR3 has 13 residues. With V trimmed by 8 bases and J by 4 bases, 6 bases remained unmatched. Germline-derived CDR1 and CDR2 are MNHEY and SVGAGI. CDR3 region: CASGWAGADTQYF. The CDR3 bases are TGTGCCAGCGGTTGGGCGGGAGCAGATACGCAGTATTTT.

V is TRBV5-1 and J is TRBJ2-5, with 7 bases fitting TRBD1. J was trimmed by 5 bases and V by 2 bases; bases with no gene match: 6. Germline V CDR1 and CDR2: SGHRS, YFSETQ. This CDR3 region has 14 residues. For the CDR3, the DNA is TGCGCCAGCAGCTTAGGAGACAGGGCTGAGACCCAGTACTTC. It specifies CASSLGDRAETQYF. Full variable domain (outside the CDR3, taken from reference TRBV5-1 and TRBJ2-5): KAGVTQTPRYLIKTRGQQVTLSCSPISGHRSVSWYQQTPGQGLQFLFEYFSETQRNKGNFPGRFSGRQFSNSRSEMNVSTLELGDSALYLCASSLGDRAETQYFGPGTRLLVL.

The chain recombines TRBV6-5 with TRBJ1-2, with a tentative D call TRBD1 (5 bases). V was shortened by 6 bases and J by 4 bases, with 12 bases between the two germline ends. Germline CDR1 MNHEY, CDR2 SVGAGI. This CDR3 has 13 residues. The CDR3 reads CASSSDSIYGYTF. Written as DNA, the CDR3 is TGTGCCAGCAGCTCCGACAGCATCTATGGCTACACCTTC.

Notes on this clone: Other DNA sequences in the sample encode the same CDR3. This chain joins TRBV29-1 and TRBJ1-5; no reliable D call. The germline V and J ends were trimmed by 4 bases and 6 bases, with 16 bases remaining between them. The germline CDR1 and CDR2 sequences are SQVTM and ANQGSEA. The CDR3 is 14 amino acids. CDR3 loop: CSVGTEAWGQPQHF. Written as DNA, the CDR3 is TGCAGCGTTGGGACGGAAGCATGGGGTCAGCCCCAGCATTTT.

The V gene is TRBV5-1, the J gene TRBJ2-1; 8 bases line up with TRBD2. Per the germline V gene, CDR1 is SGHRS and CDR2 is YFSETQ. The CDR3 has 18 amino acids. J gave up 6 bases and V 0 bases, and 14 bases lay outside the gene matches. The CDR3 loop is CASSLGTSNGWFVNEQFF. As DNA, the CDR3 is TGCGCCAGCAGCTTGGGGACTAGCAATGGTTGGTTTGTCAATGAGCAGTTCTTC.

J is TRBJ1-6 and V is TRBV19; tentative D call: TRBD1 (5 bases). Looked up from germline, CDR1 is LNHDA and CDR2 is SQIVND (reference sequence). V was shortened by 7 bases and J by 7 bases, with 17 bases between the two germline ends. The CDR3 length is 15 residues. The CDR3 nucleotides read TGTGCCAGTAATTGGGGCCCCCTTGGGAATTCACCCCTCCACTTT. Its translation: CASNWGPLGNSPLHF.

This clone appeared once. The chain joins TRBV18 to TRBJ1-5; unclear D gene. In germline, CDR1 is KGHSH, CDR2 LQKENI. CDR3 length: 13 residues. Trimming removed 2 bases at V and 9 bases at J, with 11 bases between. CDR3 amino acids: CASSPDRIGPQHF. DNA of the CDR3: TGTGCCAGCTCACCAGACCGTATTGGGCCCCAGCATTTT.

The chain is built from TRBV7-9 and TRBJ2-6, with 13 bases matching TRBD2. Trimming took 5 bases from V and 0 from J; bases not matched to a gene: 7. Germline V gene sequence: CDR1 SEHNR, CDR2 FQNEAQ (reference sequence). The CDR3 runs to 19 residues. The CDR3 nucleotides read TGTGCCAGCAGCCGTACTAGCGGGGGGGTATACTCTGGGGCCAACGTCCTGACTTTC. It yields the protein CASSRTSGGVYSGANVLTF.

The V call is TRBV9, the J call TRBJ2-3, with D possibly called TRBD1 or TRBD2 (6 bases each). V was cut by 2 bases and J by 0 bases, with 13 bases left in between. Germline lookup yields CDR1 SGDLS and CDR2 YYNGEE. The CDR3 extends over 16 amino acids. In DNA form, the CDR3 reads TGTGCCAGCAGCGTGGGCTCGGGGGCTAGCACAGATACGCAGTATTTT. Protein product: CASSVGSGASTDTQYF.

A single count supports this clone. J is TRBJ2-1 and V is TRBV28; D gene uncertain. This CDR3 region has 16 residues. Per the germline V gene, CDR1 is MDHEN and CDR2 is SYDVKM. Trimming shortened V by 7 bases and J by 2 bases, and 18 bases separated the two germline ends. This CDR3 reads CASILGNPRPYNEQFF. The CDR3 nucleotides read TGTGCCAGCATCTTAGGGAACCCCCGGCCCTACAATGAGCAGTTCTTC.

V usage is TRBV7-9 and J usage is TRBJ2-1, with D tentatively TRBD1 or TRBD2 (6 bases each). CDR3 size: 15 residues. The V end lost 2 bases, the J end lost 7 bases, and 15 bases lay between the germline ends. Germline V gives CDR1 SEHNR, CDR2 FQNEAQ (reference sequence). In DNA form, the CDR3 reads TGTGCCAGCAGCTTAAGGGGGGAGGTACAGAATGAGCAGTTCTTC. Translating it yields CASSLRGEVQNEQFF.

This chain joins TRBV7-3 and TRBJ1-1; D is undetermined. The CDR3 length is 13 residues. The germline CDR1 and CDR2 sequences are SGHTA and FQGTGA. V was cut by 5 bases and J by 5 bases, with 12 bases left in between. The CDR3 is CASSQVVGTEAFF. The CDR3 DNA reads TGTGCCAGCAGCCAAGTAGTAGGGACTGAAGCTTTCTTT. Drawing the rest from reference TRBV7-3 and TRBJ1-1, the complete variable domain is GAGVSQTPSNKVTEKGKYVELRCDPISGHTALYWYRQSLGQGPEFLIYFQGTGAADDSGLPNDRFFAVRPEGSVSTLKIQRTERGDSAVYLCASSQVVGTEAFFGQGTRLTVV.

This chain links TRBV19 with TRBJ2-1, with 9 bases that match TRBD2. Germline lookup yields CDR1 LNHDA and CDR2 SQIVND (reference sequence). The trim removed 2 bases at V and 0 bases at J, leaving 11 bases unmatched. The CDR3 runs to 19 residues. This CDR3 reads CASSISASGGPSSYNEQFF. The CDR3 DNA is TGTGCCAGTAGTATATCAGCCAGCGGGGGGCCGAGCTCCTACAATGAGCAGTTCTTC.

This clone was seen more than once but under ten times. This rearrangement joins TRBV9 to TRBJ2-7; no clear D. Per the germline V gene, CDR1 is SGDLS and CDR2 is YYNGEE. The CDR3 runs 13 residues. V lost 6 bases to trimming and J lost 0 bases, with 10 bases between them. CDR3 protein: CASNSGTSYEQYF. The CDR3, as DNA: TGTGCCAGCAACTCGGGTACCTCCTACGAGCAGTACTTC. The full variable domain, rest sourced from reference TRBV9 and TRBJ2-7, is DSGVTQTPKHLITATGQRVTLRCSPRSGDLSVYWYQQSLDQGLQFLIQYYNGEERAKGNILERFSAQQFPDLHSELNLSSLELGDSALYFCASNSGTSYEQYFGPGTRLTVT.

The chain recombines TRBV6-4 with TRBJ1-6; no firm D call. There are 15 residues in the CDR3. Germline V gene lookup returns CDR1 MRHNA and CDR2 SNTAGT. The ends were cut back, 2 bases at V and 6 bases at J, with 11 bases in the middle. CDR3 in DNA: TGTGCCAGCAGTGACCTAATGGGTTTTAATTCACCCCTCCACTTT. Translating it yields CASSDLMGFNSPLHF.

The CDR3 DNA sequence: TGTGCCAGCAGTCCACTTGGACCGGATAATGAAAAACTGTTTTTT. Amino acids: CASSPLGPDNEKLFF. The rearrangement joins TRBV6-5 to TRBJ1-4, with D unresolved. Trimming pared 5 bases from V and 4 bases from J, leaving 14 bases between. The CDR3 has 15 residues. The germline V gene encodes CDR1 MNHEY and CDR2 SVGAGI.